This T cell receptor (beta chain) stems from a study of OX40 agonist ivuxolimab in advanced cancers. About the research overall: Every 2 weeks, patients received ivuxolimab intravenously, dosed at 0.01 to 10 mg/kg.

Germline CDR1 and CDR2: SGHNT and YYREEE (reference sequence). Trimming left V 5 bases short and J 5 bases short, with 14 bases between. The CDR3 is made up of 15 amino acids. Sequencing was performed with immunoSEQ multiplex PCR; in TCRdb, only in-frame clones are kept and a portion is missing. Of 77,000 or so clones detected, 89% appear once; the ten largest clones hold about an eighth. This sequence originates from an adult with an advanced solid tumor such as melanoma, head and neck, liver or kidney cancer. The J gene is TRBJ1-6, the V gene TRBV5-4, with D unresolved. The sequencing here drew on CD4+ or CD8+ T cells sorted from blood, taken in a trial of the OX40 agonist ivuxolimab. The CDR3 DNA is TGTGCCAGCAGGTCTCTATCCGGGAATAATTCACCCCTCCACTTT. This gives the protein CASRSLSGNNSPLHF.